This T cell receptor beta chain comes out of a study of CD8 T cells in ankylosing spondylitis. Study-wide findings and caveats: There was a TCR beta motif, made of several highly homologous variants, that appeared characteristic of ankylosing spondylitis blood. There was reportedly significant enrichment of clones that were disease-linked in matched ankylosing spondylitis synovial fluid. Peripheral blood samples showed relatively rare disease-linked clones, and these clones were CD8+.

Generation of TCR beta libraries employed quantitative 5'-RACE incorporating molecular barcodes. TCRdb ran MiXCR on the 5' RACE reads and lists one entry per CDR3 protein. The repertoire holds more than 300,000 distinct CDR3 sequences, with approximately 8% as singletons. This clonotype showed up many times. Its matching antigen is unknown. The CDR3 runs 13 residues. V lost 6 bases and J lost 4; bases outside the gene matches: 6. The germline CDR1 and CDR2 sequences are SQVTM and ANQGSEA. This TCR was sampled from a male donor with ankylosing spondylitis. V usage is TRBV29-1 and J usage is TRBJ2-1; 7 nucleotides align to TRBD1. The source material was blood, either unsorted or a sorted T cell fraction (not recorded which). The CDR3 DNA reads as TGCAGCGTCGACAGGGAAACTTACAATGAGCAGTTCTTC. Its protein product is CSVDRETYNEQFF.